The 32 T cell receptor beta chains listed next were all sequenced from one sample in a study of shared clonotypes between healthy human individuals. Profiled with immunoSEQ multiplex PCR; TCRdb holds only in-frame clones, not every one. This table holds 2 million to 2.5 million clones, about 94% found once. Sequencing was performed on naive CD4+ T cells sorted from blood. Subset in this sample: CD45RA+ positively selected. Receptors originate from a man aged 18 to 29 in good health.

The CDR3 loop is CASSLDRDAFF. Here the CDR3 DNA reads TGTGCCAGCTCACTCGACAGGGATGCTTTCTTT. The chain employs TRBV18 and TRBJ1-1, with 7 bases identical to TRBD1. Germline V gene lookup returns CDR1 KGHSH and CDR2 LQKENI. With 4 bases clipped from V and 11 bases from J, the junction kept 4 bases outside the gene matches. CDR3 length equals 11 residues.

DNA of the CDR3: TGTGCCAGCAGCTTAGGACACCTTAATGAAAAACTGTTTTTT. It codes for CASSLGHLNEKLFF. The gene calls are TRBV5-5 and TRBJ1-4; D possibly corresponds to TRBD1 (5 bases). V lost 2 bases and J 4 bases, leaving 9 bases between the germline ends. The germline CDR1 and CDR2 sequences are SGHKS and YYEKEE (reference sequence). The CDR3 spans 14 residues.

The genes are TRBV5-5 and TRBJ2-1; D call uncertain. Germline assignment: CDR1 SGHKS and CDR2 YYEKEE (reference sequence). This CDR3 region has 15 residues. V gave up 0 bases and J gave up 0 bases, with 7 bases separating them. The CDR3 sequence: CASSLGRSSYNEQFF. The CDR3, as DNA: TGTGCCAGCAGCTTGGGACGGAGCTCCTACAATGAGCAGTTCTTC.

About this clone itself: Other nucleotide sequences in the sample specify the same CDR3. The chain has TRBV11-2 and TRBJ1-1; D ambiguous. The germline gives CDR1 SGHAT, CDR2 FQNNGV. The CDR3 length is 13 residues. The V gene lost 1 base and the J gene lost 0 bases, with 3 bases spanning the gap. CDR3 residues: CASSLGMNTEAFF. CDR3 coding DNA: TGTGCCAGCAGCTTAGGCATGAACACTGAAGCTTTCTTT.

J is TRBJ2-7 and V is TRBV5-1, with D tentatively TRBD1 (6 bases). Trimming shortened V by 4 bases and J by 2 bases, and 13 bases separated the two germline ends. The CDR3 sequence is 14 residues long. Germline loops: CDR1 SGHRS, CDR2 YFSETQ. The CDR3 region is CASSTAQGAYEQYF. The CDR3 DNA is TGCGCCAGCAGCACCGCACAGGGAGCCTACGAGCAGTACTTC. Supplemented by reference TRBV5-1 and TRBJ2-7, the full variable domain reads KAGVTQTPRYLIKTRGQQVTLSCSPISGHRSVSWYQQTPGQGLQFLFEYFSETQRNKGNFPGRFSGRQFSNSRSEMNVSTLELGDSALYLCASSTAQGAYEQYFGPGTRLTVT.

The chain combines TRBV30 with TRBJ2-3, with unresolved D. The CDR3 is made up of 15 amino acids. Germline loops: CDR1 GTSNPN, CDR2 SVGIG (reference sequence). V shed 0 bases and J shed 4 bases, with 14 bases lying between them. Written as DNA, the CDR3 is TGTGCCTGGAGTGTAGGTCGTCAGCCTTCAGATACGCAGTATTTT. Protein: CAWSVGRQPSDTQYF.

The chain carries TRBV9 and TRBJ2-7; 8 bases are shared with TRBD1. Trimming took 0 bases from V and 0 from J; bases not matched to a gene: 11. This CDR3 spans 18 amino acids. The germline V gene has CDR1 SGDLS and CDR2 YYNGEE. CDR3 sequence (DNA): TGTGCCAGCAGCGTAGGGGGGACAGGCCGCGGTTTCTCCTACGAGCAGTACTTC. It yields the protein CASSVGGTGRGFSYEQYF.

Regarding this clone: This sample includes further DNA sequences coding for the same CDR3. The gene calls are TRBV5-4 and TRBJ1-4; D perhaps matches TRBD1 (5 bases). Germline V gene lookup returns CDR1 SGHNT and CDR2 YYREEE (reference sequence). V lost 1 base and J lost 7, with 8 bases in between. This CDR3 comprises 13 residues. CDR3 protein: CASSLRGGEKLFF. Here the CDR3 DNA reads TGTGCCAGCAGCTTGAGGGGTGGTGAAAAACTGTTTTTT.

CDR3 in DNA: TGTGCCAGCAGCTTAGGGAGTATGTGGGGGGCGGGAGAGACCCAGTACTTC. Residues: CASSLGSMWGAGETQYF. J is TRBJ2-5 and V is TRBV11-2; D may be TRBD1 or TRBD2 (6 bases each). Germline CDR1 reads SGHAT; CDR2 reads FQNNGV. The ends were cut back, 1 base at V and 4 bases at J, with 19 bases in the middle. The CDR3 length is 17 residues.

The chain has TRBV4-1 and TRBJ2-7; weak D call: TRBD1 (5 bases). The V gene's germline CDR1 is MGHRA and CDR2 YSYEKL. Trimming removed 4 bases at V and 3 bases at J, with 13 bases between. There are 14 residues in the CDR3. The CDR3 DNA reads as TGCGCCAGCAGCCGTCTCCAGGGAATCTACGAGCAGTACTTC. Its translation is CASSRLQGIYEQYF.

The chain has TRBV15 and TRBJ2-7; 9 bases align to TRBD1. The junction had 7 bases not matched to a gene; V was cut back by 0 bases and J by 4 bases. This CDR3 is built from 16 residues. Germline lookup yields CDR1 LNHNV and CDR2 YYDKDF (reference sequence). The CDR3 sequence: CATSRDLGTGSYEQYF. The CDR3 region has the DNA TGTGCCACCAGCAGAGATCTCGGGACAGGGTCTTACGAGCAGTACTTC.

The chain links TRBV28 to TRBJ2-3; D might be TRBD1 (5 bases). The CDR3 runs to 13 residues. Germline V lookup: CDR1 MDHEN, CDR2 SYDVKM. V lost 5 bases to trimming and J lost 4 bases, with 10 bases between them. DNA of the CDR3: TGTGCCAGCAGTATACGACAGCCAGATACGCAGTATTTT. Residues: CASSIRQPDTQYF. Full variable domain (missing parts from reference TRBV28 and TRBJ2-3): DVKVTQSSRYLVKRTGEKVFLECVQDMDHENMFWYRQDPGLGLRLIYFSYDVKMKEKGDIPEGYSVSREKKERFSLILESASTNQTSMYLCASSIRQPDTQYFGPGTRLTVL.

The chain recombines TRBV7-9 with TRBJ2-1, with no clear D. Trimming removed 3 bases from V and 9 bases from J, with 9 bases in between. The CDR3 has 12 residues. Germline assignment: CDR1 SEHNR and CDR2 FQNEAQ (reference sequence). CDR3 sequence: CASSFLVGEQFF. CDR3 in DNA: TGTGCCAGCAGCTTCCTAGTGGGTGAGCAGTTCTTC.

This chain links TRBV11-3 with TRBJ2-1; D is unclear. The CDR3 has 15 residues. CDR1 SGHNT and CDR2 YENEEA come from the germline V gene. Deletions cut 3 bases from V and 1 base from J, with 10 bases between. The chain's CDR3 is CASSFGASSYNEQFF. The CDR3 nucleotides are TGTGCCAGCAGCTTCGGAGCGTCGTCCTACAATGAGCAGTTCTTC.

The chain links TRBV4-1 to TRBJ2-7, with a tentative D call TRBD2 (5 bases). Trimming took 5 bases from V and 5 from J, leaving 16 bases between them. Germline CDR1 is MGHRA and CDR2 is YSYEKL. The length of the CDR3 is 14 residues. In DNA form, the CDR3 reads TGCGCCAGCAGCAAGGCCCTAGCCAACGACGAGCAGTACTTC. Translated: CASSKALANDEQYF.

The V call is TRBV5-1, the J call TRBJ2-3; 9 nucleotides align to TRBD2. V gave up 3 bases and J gave up 2 bases; unmatched junction bases: 7. The CDR3 extends over 16 amino acids. Looked up from germline, CDR1 is SGHRS and CDR2 is YFSETQ. The CDR3 is CASSSGLATFTDTQYF. As DNA, the CDR3 is TGCGCCAGCAGCTCGGGACTAGCAACCTTCACAGATACGCAGTATTTT.

This chain uses TRBV2 with TRBJ2-7; TRBD1 matches 11 bases. Losses at the gene ends were 6 bases for V and 6 bases for J; bases not matched to a gene: 7. The CDR3 is 14 amino acids. Germline CDR1 is SNHLY and CDR2 is FYNNEI. As DNA, the CDR3 is TGTGCCAGCAGCGAGGCGGGACAGGGGGGCGAGCAGTACTTC. Translating gives CASSEAGQGGEQYF.

The V gene is TRBV7-9, the J gene TRBJ1-4, with D perhaps matching TRBD1 (5 bases). The CDR3 covers 13 residues. The ends were cut back, 5 bases at V and 10 bases at J, with 14 bases in the middle. The germline CDR1 and CDR2 sequences are SEHNR and FQNEAQ (reference sequence). The CDR3 DNA reads TGTGCCAGCAGCGCCTGGGACGGGGGAAAACTGTTTTTT. Amino acids: CASSAWDGGKLFF.

The DNA for the CDR3 is TGTGCCAGCAGCGCCCGGGACCCGCGGTTGTTTTTT. Its translation: CASSARDPRLFF. This chain connects TRBV11-1 to TRBJ2-2; perhaps D is TRBD1 or TRBD2 (5 bases each). The V end lost 5 bases, the J end lost 15 bases, and 16 bases lay between the germline ends. Germline V gene lookup returns CDR1 SGHAT and CDR2 FQDESV (reference sequence). CDR3 size: 12 residues.

The rearrangement joins TRBV9 to TRBJ2-1; D remains unclear. Trimming cost V 3 bases and J 3 bases, with 13 bases left between them. The germline gives CDR1 SGDLS, CDR2 YYNGEE. The CDR3 loop spans 15 amino acids. The CDR3 DNA sequence: TGTGCCAGCAGCGCCGATATGTGGCTCTACAATGAGCAGTTCTTC. This codes for CASSADMWLYNEQFF.

The V and J genes are TRBV2 and TRBJ1-2, with 7 bases matching TRBD1. The V segment lost 9 bases and the J segment 0 bases; nucleotides outside the gene matches: 16. The CDR3 has 17 residues. The germline gives CDR1 SNHLY, CDR2 FYNNEI. The CDR3 DNA follows: TGTGCCAGTGGCCTCACGGGACAGTTAGTAGCTAACTATGGCTACACCTTC. It specifies CASGLTGQLVANYGYTF. Supplemented by reference TRBV2 and TRBJ1-2, the full variable domain reads EPEVTQTPSHQVTQMGQEVILRCVPISNHLYFYWYRQILGQKVEFLVSFYNNEISEKSEIFDDQFSVERPDGSNFTLKIRSTKLEDSAMYFCASGLTGQLVANYGYTFGSGTRLTVV.

The chain uses TRBV28 and TRBJ2-7; D not resolved. CDR1 is MDHEN and CDR2 is SYDVKM in the germline V gene. V lost 2 bases and J 6 bases, leaving 14 bases between the germline ends. This CDR3 comprises 14 residues. CDR3 sequence reads: CASSLGRAAGEQYF. The CDR3 DNA reads TGTGCCAGCAGTTTAGGACGGGCAGCTGGCGAGCAGTACTTC. Combining the CDR3 with reference TRBV28 and TRBJ2-7 gives the whole variable domain DVKVTQSSRYLVKRTGEKVFLECVQDMDHENMFWYRQDPGLGLRLIYFSYDVKMKEKGDIPEGYSVSREKKERFSLILESASTNQTSMYLCASSLGRAAGEQYFGPGTRLTVT.

The chain joins TRBV7-8 to TRBJ2-1; the D gene is possibly TRBD1 (6 bases). Trimming took 5 bases from V and 4 from J, leaving 18 bases between them. This CDR3 has 16 residues. CDR1 SGHVS and CDR2 FQNEAQ come from the germline V gene. CDR3 coding DNA: TGTGCCAGCAGCCCCCCCCCGTTTACAGGGTACAATGAGCAGTTCTTC. Translated: CASSPPPFTGYNEQFF.

This clone was seen only once. V is TRBV7-2 and J is TRBJ1-1; D perhaps matches TRBD1 (6 bases). V was clipped by 5 bases and J by 1 base, with 8 bases between them. The length of the CDR3 is 13 residues. Germline V gene data show CDR1 as SGHTA and CDR2 as FQGNSA. CDR3 DNA: TGTGCCAGCAGCGGACAGTGGAACACTGAAGCTTTCTTT. Translation gives CASSGQWNTEAFF.

V is TRBV6-5 and J is TRBJ2-7; a weak D match, TRBD1 (7 bases). Between the trimmed V and J ends, which lost 4 bases and 6 bases, there was a span of 10 bases. CDR1 is MNHEY, CDR2 SVGAGI, per germline. CDR3 size: 12 residues. CDR3 residues: CASSWQGGEQYF. CDR3 nucleotides: TGTGCCAGCAGTTGGCAGGGGGGCGAGCAGTACTTC.

This chain links TRBV11-3 with TRBJ1-6, with D tentatively TRBD1 (6 bases). CDR1 is SGHNT, CDR2 YENEEA, per germline. This CDR3 spans 16 amino acids. V lost 4 bases to trimming and J lost 1 base, with 11 bases between them. The CDR3: CASSYRGASYNSPLHF. The CDR3 nucleotides read TGTGCCAGCAGCTATAGGGGGGCGTCCTATAATTCACCCCTCCACTTT.

The chain uses TRBV4-1 and TRBJ1-5, with D tentatively TRBD1 (6 bases). CDR1 MGHRA and CDR2 YSYEKL come from the germline V gene. This CDR3 spans 17 amino acids. Trimming shortened V by 0 bases and J by 4 bases, and 16 bases separated the two germline ends. The CDR3 sequence is CASSQEGGGLGNQPQHF. The CDR3 DNA sequence: TGCGCCAGCAGCCAAGAGGGCGGGGGCCTGGGTAATCAGCCCCAGCATTTT.

As regards this clone: This specimen includes other DNA sequences encoding the same CDR3. The chain has TRBV6-5 and TRBJ1-5; D is possibly TRBD1 (5 bases). This CDR3 region has 13 residues. The V gene lost 0 bases and the J gene lost 7 bases, with 7 bases spanning the gap. Germline V gene sequence: CDR1 MNHEY, CDR2 SVGAGI. CDR3 region: CASSYSRGQPQHF. In nucleotides, the CDR3 is TGTGCCAGCAGTTACTCCCGGGGGCAGCCCCAGCATTTT.

J is TRBJ1-4 and V is TRBV10-3, with unresolved D. CDR1 ENHRY and CDR2 SYGVKD come from the germline V gene. The CDR3 extends over 14 amino acids. Trimming took 3 bases from V and 6 from J, leaving 11 bases between them. CDR3 region: CAISDSSGDEKLFF. CDR3 coding DNA: TGTGCCATCAGTGACTCATCGGGTGATGAAAAACTGTTTTTT.

This sequence joins TRBV6-1 and TRBJ2-6; a weak D match, TRBD2 (6 bases). The CDR3 runs 13 residues. Germline CDR1 reads MNHNS; CDR2 reads SASEGT. V lost 6 bases, J lost 17 bases, and 20 bases lay in between. The CDR3 reads CASRGTPGARVTF. CDR3 in DNA: TGTGCCAGCAGAGGGACTCCTGGTGCAAGGGTGACTTTC.

The chain recombines TRBV10-3 with TRBJ1-4, with no clear D. Trimming left V 9 bases short and J 6 bases short, with 14 bases between. There are 13 residues in the CDR3. Germline V gene lookup returns CDR1 ENHRY and CDR2 SYGVKD. CDR3 region: CAISRRVDEKLFF. The CDR3 bases are TGTGCCATTTCGAGACGGGTCGATGAAAAACTGTTTTTT.

V and J are TRBV7-9 and TRBJ1-3; perhaps TRBD1 as D (6 bases). Between the trimmed V and J ends, which lost 5 bases and 0 bases, there was a span of 11 bases. The CDR3 extends over 15 amino acids. CDR1 is SEHNR and CDR2 is FQNEAQ in the germline V gene (reference sequence). The CDR3 reads CASSQLTGSGNTIYF. The CDR3 DNA is TGTGCCAGCAGCCAATTGACAGGCTCTGGAAACACCATATATTTT.